This entry features one T cell receptor (beta chain) sequence. These data are taken from a study of CD8 T cells in Susac syndrome. Whole-study context: When blood was drawn, patients with Susac syndrome were on intravenous immunoglobulin alone, on corticosteroids, or therapy-naive.

J lost 6 bases, V lost 5 bases, and 15 bases had no gene match. The CDR3 is 16 amino acids. Germline-derived CDR1 and CDR2 are MNHEY and SMNVEV (reference sequence). In Susac syndrome patients, recently defined diagnostic criteria for definite or probable disease were met. Random-hexamer reverse transcription was applied to 0.5 to 1 ug RNA. immunoSEQ multiplex PCR amplified TCR beta CDR3 across 54 Vbeta, 13 Jbeta. TCRdb independently ran MiXCR on the immunoSEQ multiplex PCR reads; one entry per CDR3 protein. The sample contains 150,000 to 200,000 distinct CDR3 sequences, 91% of which appear only once.

This sequence was found in a human donor with Susac syndrome. The gene calls are TRBV27 and TRBJ2-7; 8 positions match TRBD1. The material sequenced was CD4+ T cells from PBMCs. CDR3 DNA: TGTGCCAGCAGTCCCAAACATGACAGGGGTGGACCCGAGCAGTACTTC. It encodes CASSPKHDRGGPEQYF.